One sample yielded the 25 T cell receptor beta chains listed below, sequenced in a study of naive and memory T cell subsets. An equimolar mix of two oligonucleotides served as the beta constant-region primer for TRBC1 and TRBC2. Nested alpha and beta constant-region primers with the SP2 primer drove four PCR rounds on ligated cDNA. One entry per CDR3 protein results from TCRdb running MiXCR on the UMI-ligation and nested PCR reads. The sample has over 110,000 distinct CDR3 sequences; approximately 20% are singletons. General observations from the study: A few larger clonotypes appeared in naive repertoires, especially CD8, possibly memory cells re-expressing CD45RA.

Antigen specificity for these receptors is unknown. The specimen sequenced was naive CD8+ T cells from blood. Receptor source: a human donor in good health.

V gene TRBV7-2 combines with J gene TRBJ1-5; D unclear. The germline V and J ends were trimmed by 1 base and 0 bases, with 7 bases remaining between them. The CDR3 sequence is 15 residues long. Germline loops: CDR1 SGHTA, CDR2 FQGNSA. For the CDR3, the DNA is TGTGCCAGCAGCTTAGAGGTTTATAGCAATCAGCCCCAGCATTTT. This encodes CASSLEVYSNQPQHF.

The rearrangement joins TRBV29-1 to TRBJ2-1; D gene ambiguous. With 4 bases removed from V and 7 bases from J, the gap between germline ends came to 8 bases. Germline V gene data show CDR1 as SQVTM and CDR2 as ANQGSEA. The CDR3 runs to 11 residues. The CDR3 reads CSVVSLNEQFF. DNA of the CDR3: TGCAGCGTTGTTTCCCTGAATGAGCAGTTCTTC.

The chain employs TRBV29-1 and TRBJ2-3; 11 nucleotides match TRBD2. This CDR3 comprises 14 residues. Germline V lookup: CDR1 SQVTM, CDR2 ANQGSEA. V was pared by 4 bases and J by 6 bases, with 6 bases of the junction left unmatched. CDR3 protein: CSVGSLAGVDTQYF. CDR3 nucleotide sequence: TGCAGCGTTGGGTCACTAGCGGGAGTCGATACGCAGTATTTT.

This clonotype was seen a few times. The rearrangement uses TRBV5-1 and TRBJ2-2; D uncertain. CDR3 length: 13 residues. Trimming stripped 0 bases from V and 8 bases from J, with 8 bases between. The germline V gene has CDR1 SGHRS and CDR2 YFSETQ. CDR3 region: CASSLVNPGELFF. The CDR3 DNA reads TGCGCCAGCAGCTTGGTGAACCCAGGGGAGCTGTTTTTT.

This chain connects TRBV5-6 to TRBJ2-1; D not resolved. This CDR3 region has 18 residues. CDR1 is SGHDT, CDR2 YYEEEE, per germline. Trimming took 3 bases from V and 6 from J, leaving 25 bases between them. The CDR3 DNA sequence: TGTGCCAGCAGCTCGAACCCAGGAAGATCCCGTTGGCCCAATGAGCAGTTCTTC. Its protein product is CASSSNPGRSRWPNEQFF. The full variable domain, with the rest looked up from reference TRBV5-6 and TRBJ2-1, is DAGVTQSPTHLIKTRGQQVTLRCSPKSGHDTVSWYQQALGQGPQFIFQYYEEEERQRGNFPDRFSGHQFPNYSSELNVNALLLGDSALYLCASSSNPGRSRWPNEQFFGPGTRLTVL.

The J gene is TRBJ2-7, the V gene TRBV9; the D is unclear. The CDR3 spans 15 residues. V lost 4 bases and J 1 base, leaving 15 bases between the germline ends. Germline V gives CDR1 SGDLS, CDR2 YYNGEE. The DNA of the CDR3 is TGTGCCAGCAGCCCCCGAGCTGGGCAGTCCTACGAGCAGTACTTC. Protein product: CASSPRAGQSYEQYF. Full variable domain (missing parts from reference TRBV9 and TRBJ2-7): DSGVTQTPKHLITATGQRVTLRCSPRSGDLSVYWYQQSLDQGLQFLIQYYNGEERAKGNILERFSAQQFPDLHSELNLSSLELGDSALYFCASSPRAGQSYEQYFGPGTRLTVT.

CDR3 in DNA: TGTGCCAGCAGTTTTTCGGGGGGCGAAGAGACCCAGTACTTC. This codes for CASSFSGGEETQYF. The rearrangement uses TRBV27 and TRBJ2-5; perhaps TRBD2 as D (7 bases). V lost 3 bases, J lost 3 bases, and 11 bases lay in between. The CDR3 covers 14 residues. Germline CDR1 is MNHEY and CDR2 is SMNVEV (reference sequence).

CDR3 protein: CASSPSRDRDLQETQYF. The CDR3 nucleotides are TGTGCCAGCAGCCCTTCGAGGGACAGGGATTTACAAGAGACCCAGTACTTC. V usage is TRBV7-9 and J usage is TRBJ2-5, with TRBD1 identical over 9 bases. The CDR3 extends over 17 amino acids. The junction had 12 bases not matched to a gene; V was cut back by 5 bases and J by 2 bases. Germline CDR1 is SEHNR and CDR2 is FQNEAQ (reference sequence).

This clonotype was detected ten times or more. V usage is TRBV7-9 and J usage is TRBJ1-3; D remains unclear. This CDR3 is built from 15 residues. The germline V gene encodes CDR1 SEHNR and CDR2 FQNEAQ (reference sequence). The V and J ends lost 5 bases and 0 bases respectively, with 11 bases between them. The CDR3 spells CASSPLSVSGNTIYF. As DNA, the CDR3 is TGTGCCAGCAGCCCCCTTTCCGTCTCTGGAAACACCATATATTTT.

The CDR3 nucleotides read TGTGCCAGCAGCCAAAGGCACAGTTACGGGGACAATGAGCAGTTCTTC. Translated: CASSQRHSYGDNEQFF. The chain has TRBV14 and TRBJ2-1, with D tentatively TRBD2 (5 bases). The CDR3 is 16 amino acids. V lost 2 bases and J lost 5, with 16 bases in between. Germline-derived CDR1 and CDR2 are SGHDN and FVKESK.

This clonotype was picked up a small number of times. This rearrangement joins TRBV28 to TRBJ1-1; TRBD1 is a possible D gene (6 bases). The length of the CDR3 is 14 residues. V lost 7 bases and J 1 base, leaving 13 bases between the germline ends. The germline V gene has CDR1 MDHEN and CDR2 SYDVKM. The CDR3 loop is CASIPGDKNTEAFF. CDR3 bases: TGTGCCAGCATCCCAGGGGACAAGAACACTGAAGCTTTCTTT.

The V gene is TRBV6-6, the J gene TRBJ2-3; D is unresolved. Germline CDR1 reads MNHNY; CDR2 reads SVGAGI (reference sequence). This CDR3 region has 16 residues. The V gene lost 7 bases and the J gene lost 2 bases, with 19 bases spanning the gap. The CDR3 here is CASTPREAEYTDTQYF. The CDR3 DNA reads TGTGCCAGCACCCCCAGAGAGGCAGAGTACACAGATACGCAGTATTTT.

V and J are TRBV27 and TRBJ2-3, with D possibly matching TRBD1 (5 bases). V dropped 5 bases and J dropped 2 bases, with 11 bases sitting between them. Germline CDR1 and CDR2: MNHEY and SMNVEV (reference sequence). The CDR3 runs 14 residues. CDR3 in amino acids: CASSLWGHTDTQYF. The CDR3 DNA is TGTGCCAGCAGTCTGTGGGGCCACACAGATACGCAGTATTTT.

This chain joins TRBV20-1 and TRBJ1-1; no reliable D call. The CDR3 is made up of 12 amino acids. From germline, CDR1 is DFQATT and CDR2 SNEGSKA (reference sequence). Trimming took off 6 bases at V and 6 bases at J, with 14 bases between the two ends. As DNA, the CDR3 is TGCAGTGCCTGGGTAGGGTTCGCTGAAGCTTTCTTT. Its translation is CSAWVGFAEAFF.

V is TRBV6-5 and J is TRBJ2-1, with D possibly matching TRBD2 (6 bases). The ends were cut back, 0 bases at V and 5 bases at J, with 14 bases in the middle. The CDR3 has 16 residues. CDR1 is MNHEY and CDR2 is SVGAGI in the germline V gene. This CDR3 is CASSYSIAARDNEQFF. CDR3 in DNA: TGTGCCAGCAGTTACTCGATAGCGGCTCGGGACAATGAGCAGTTCTTC.

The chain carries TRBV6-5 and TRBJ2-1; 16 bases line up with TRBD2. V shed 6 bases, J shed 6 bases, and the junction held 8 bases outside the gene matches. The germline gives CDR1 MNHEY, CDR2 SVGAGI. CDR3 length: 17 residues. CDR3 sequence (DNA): TGTGCCAGCAGGATTTCCGGGACTAGCGGGAGGGCCAATGAGCAGTTCTTC. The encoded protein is CASRISGTSGRANEQFF.

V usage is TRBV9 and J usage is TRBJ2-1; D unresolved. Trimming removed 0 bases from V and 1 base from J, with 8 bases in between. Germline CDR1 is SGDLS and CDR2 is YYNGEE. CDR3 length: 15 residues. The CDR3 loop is CASSVDGMSYNEQFF. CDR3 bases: TGTGCCAGCAGCGTAGATGGTATGTCCTACAATGAGCAGTTCTTC.

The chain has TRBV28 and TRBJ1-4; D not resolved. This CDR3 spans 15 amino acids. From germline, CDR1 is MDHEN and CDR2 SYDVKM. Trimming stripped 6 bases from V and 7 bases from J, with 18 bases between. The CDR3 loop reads CASSPASGFAEKLFF. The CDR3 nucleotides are TGTGCCAGCAGCCCTGCGTCCGGGTTCGCTGAAAAACTGTTTTTT.

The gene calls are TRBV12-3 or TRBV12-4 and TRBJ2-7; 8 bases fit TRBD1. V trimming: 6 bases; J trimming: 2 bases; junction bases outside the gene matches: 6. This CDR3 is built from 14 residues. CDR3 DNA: TGTGCCAGCAGAGAGACAGGGGCTCCCTACGAGCAGTACTTC. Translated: CASRETGAPYEQYF.

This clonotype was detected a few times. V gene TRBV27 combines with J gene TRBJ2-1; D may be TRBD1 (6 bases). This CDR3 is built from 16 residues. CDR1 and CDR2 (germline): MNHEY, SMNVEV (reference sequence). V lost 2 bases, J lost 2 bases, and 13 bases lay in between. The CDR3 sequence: CASSLGTRPPYNEQFF. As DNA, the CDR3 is TGTGCCAGCAGTTTAGGGACACGACCCCCCTACAATGAGCAGTTCTTC.

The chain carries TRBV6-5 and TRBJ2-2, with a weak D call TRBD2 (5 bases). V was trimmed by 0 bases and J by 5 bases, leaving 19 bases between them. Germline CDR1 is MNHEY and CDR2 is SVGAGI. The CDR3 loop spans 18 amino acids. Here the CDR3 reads CASSYSIPQADGTGELFF. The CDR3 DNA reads TGTGCCAGCAGTTACTCGATCCCTCAAGCGGACGGTACCGGGGAGCTGTTTTTT.

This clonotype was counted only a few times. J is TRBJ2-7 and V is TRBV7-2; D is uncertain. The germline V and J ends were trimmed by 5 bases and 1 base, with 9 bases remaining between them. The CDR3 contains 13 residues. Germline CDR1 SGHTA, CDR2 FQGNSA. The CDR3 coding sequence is TGTGCCAGCAGCGCTTGGACGTCCTACGAGCAGTACTTC. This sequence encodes CASSAWTSYEQYF.

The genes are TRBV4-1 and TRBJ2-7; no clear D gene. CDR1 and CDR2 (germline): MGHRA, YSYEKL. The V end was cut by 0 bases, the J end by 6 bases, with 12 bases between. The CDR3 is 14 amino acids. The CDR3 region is CASSQEVIFLEQYF. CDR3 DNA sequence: TGCGCCAGCAGCCAAGAAGTTATTTTTCTCGAGCAGTACTTC.

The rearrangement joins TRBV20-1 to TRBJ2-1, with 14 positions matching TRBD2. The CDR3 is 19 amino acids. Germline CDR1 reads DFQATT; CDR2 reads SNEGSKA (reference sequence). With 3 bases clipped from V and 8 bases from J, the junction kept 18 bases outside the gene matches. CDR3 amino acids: CSASQPGLAGVGLLDEQFF. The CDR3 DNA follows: TGCAGTGCTAGCCAACCGGGACTAGCGGGAGTCGGATTATTGGATGAGCAGTTCTTC.

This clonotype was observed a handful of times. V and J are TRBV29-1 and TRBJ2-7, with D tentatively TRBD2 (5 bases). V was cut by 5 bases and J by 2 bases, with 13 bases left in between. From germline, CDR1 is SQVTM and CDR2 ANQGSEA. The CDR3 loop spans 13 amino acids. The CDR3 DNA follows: TGCAGCGTTCTATCGGGAAACACCTACGAGCAGTACTTC. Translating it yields CSVLSGNTYEQYF.